This T cell receptor beta chain was profiled in a study of T cell responses to AZD1222 COVID-19 vaccine. The CDR3 spans 12 residues. Unmatched junction bases numbered 2, after V lost 2 bases and J lost 9 bases. The germline V gene encodes CDR1 SGHRS and CDR2 YFSETQ. Data came from immunoSEQ multiplex PCR; TCRdb stores just in-frame clones and leaves some out. The data contain fewer than 200,000 clones, 85% to 95% of them singletons. Findings and caveats of the study: At 160-218 and 743-854, vaccine-associated CD4 TCRs were dominant, and they spanned spike.

On this clone: Its specificity is not known.

The sequences come from peripheral blood, collected 28 days after the second AZD1222 dose. The TCR comes from an adult who received the AZD1222 COVID-19 vaccine. The chain recombines TRBV5-1 with TRBJ1-1; 9 positions agree with TRBD1. The DNA of the CDR3 is TGCGCCAGCAGCTTACAGGGGGCGCAAGCTTTCTTT. Its protein product is CASSLQGAQAFF.